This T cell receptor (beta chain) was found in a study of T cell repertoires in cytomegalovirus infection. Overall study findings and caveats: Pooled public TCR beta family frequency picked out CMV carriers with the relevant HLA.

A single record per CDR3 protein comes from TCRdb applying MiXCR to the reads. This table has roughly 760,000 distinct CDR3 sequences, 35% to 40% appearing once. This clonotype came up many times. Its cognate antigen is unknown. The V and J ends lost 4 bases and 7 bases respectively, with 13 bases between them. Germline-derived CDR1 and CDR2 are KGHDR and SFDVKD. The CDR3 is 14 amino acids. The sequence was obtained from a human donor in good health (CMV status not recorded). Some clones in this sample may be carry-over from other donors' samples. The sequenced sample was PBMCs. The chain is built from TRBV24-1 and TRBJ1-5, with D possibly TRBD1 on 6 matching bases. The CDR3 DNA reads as TGTGCCACCAGTGAAACTTGGACAGAACAGCCCCAGCATTTT. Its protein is CATSETWTEQPQHF.